Described below is a single TCR beta chain sequence and its context. Its antigen is as yet unknown. Mismatch with germline at one junction end may stem from a read error. Documented treatment: roughly nine-day PBMC culture with coronavirus spike peptide pools or control peptides (ViraFEST assay). The CDR3 loop spans 11 amino acids. Per germline, CDR1 SNHLY and CDR2 FYNNEI. Cultured CD4+ T-cell DNA underwent Oncomine TCR Beta short-read sequencing. TCRdb processed the PCR reads anew with MiXCR; each CDR3 protein has one entry. Of some 9,500 distinct CDR3 sequences detected, approximately 37% appear once; the ten largest clones hold 15% to 20%. This entry is derived from a study of vaccination and CD4 T cells after COVID-19. Overall study: Overlapping spike pools from SARS-CoV-2 and HCoV-NL63, HCoV-OC43 and HCoV-229E served as culture stimuli. As control conditions, cultures were given either a CEFX pool serving as positive control, an HIV-1 Nef pool, or no peptide at all.

Findings and caveats of the study: In convalescent patients, 304 of 307 vaccine-specific clones were mono-reactive for SARS-CoV-2 spike.

The chain links TRBV2 to TRBJ1-1; D ambiguous. The receptor was derived from a human donor who had recovered from COVID-19. Sequences were obtained from CD4+ T cells from blood, cultured in vitro. The CDR3 bases are TGTGCCAGCAGTAAAGCCACTGAAGCTTTCTTT. It translates to CASSKATEAFF.